This T cell receptor beta chain was sequenced for a study of blood T cell repertoires in COVID-19 (TCRdb year 2020). In the study overall: Collaborator samples came from the United States, Italy and Spain and covered acute and convalescent phases of COVID-19. The samples were drawn from two sources: the first 160 participants of the ongoing ImmuneRACE study, and 950 to 1,500 subjects contributed by 6 global collaborators. Where available, HLA class I and class II types were taken from metadata supplied by the sample provider and were not determined by assay-based typing. The sample metadata nearly always contained a de-identified subject ID, COVID-19 status, age in years and sex. The prospective study material was composed of cDNA or gDNA derived from T cells, B-cell-depleted T cells, or PBMCs. The dataset comprised deeply sampled blood TCRbeta repertoires from subjects exposed to, actively infected with, or recovered from COVID-19. The repertoires were released in a freely available public database meant as a resource for research on the immune response to SARS-CoV-2.

As for this clone: Its target antigen remains unknown. There are no base qualities to consult, and no much larger clone falls within one base.

Collaborating institutions collected whole blood in K2EDTA tubes following their own protocols. Collaborator samples were shipped for TCRbeta analysis as frozen whole blood, isolated PBMCs, or DNA extracted from either sample type. The immunoSEQ Assay, a bias-controlled multiplex PCR, was used to amplify TCRbeta CDR3 regions from genomic DNA. The published analysis was carried out like this. The number of nucleated cells in each sample was estimated from the amplification of reference gene primers within the assay. To quantify the absolute abundance of each unique TCRbeta CDR3 rearrangement, sequence reads were collapsed and filtered. For each sample, productive Simpson clonality was calculated as the square root of Simpson's diversity index over productive rearrangements. Entries here come from immuneACCESS through TCRdb and include only in-frame sequences with V and J called. Some clones fail to appear in such tables; in the studies checked, an unresolved V gene covers under half of the shortfall, and the cause of the remainder is unknown. V and J calls and clone size come straight from that table; D and trimming were deduced from the DNA. This sample has approximately 94,000 clones in its table, and 84% of those were observed once. The leading ten clones occupy 20% to 25% of the sample.

Study-wide conclusions, independent of this receptor: How much clinical and demographic metadata was included differed by source and by participant, and the metadata was provided uncurated.

The TCR comes from a man in his fifties or sixties with acute or convalescent COVID-19. Sequencing was carried out using peripheral blood.

The CDR3 protein: CASSPPWTGDFLSGTEAFF. At the DNA level, the sequence is TGTGCCAGCTCACCGCCATGGACAGGGGATTTTCTTTCGGGCACTGAAGCTTTCTTT. The chain couples TRBV18 to TRBJ1-1; TRBD1 agrees with 9 junctional bases. From a lookup of the germline V gene, CDR1 and CDR2 are KGHSH and LQKENI. Germline trimming: 3 bases from V, 4 bases from J; junction bases outside gene matches: 18. Measured from the cysteine to the phenylalanine, the CDR3 is 19 residues long. The DNA shown is the 57-base CDR3, in frame from base 1.